The 23 T cell receptor beta chains given below trace back to one sample, sequenced in a study of identical twins. TCRdb analysed the 5' RACE reads with MiXCR anew, one entry per CDR3 protein. This sample has fewer than 900,000 distinct CDR3 sequences, with around a sixth found just once. These sequences were also reported in another study, on T cells expressing NK-cell markers.

The sample was PBMCs. These receptors all come from a woman aged 18-35 years in good health.

In its sample, this clonotype was seen a few times. This sequence joins TRBV20-1 and TRBJ2-1; 7 bases map to TRBD2. Per the germline V gene, CDR1 is DFQATT and CDR2 is SNEGSKA (reference sequence). The V gene end was trimmed by 6 bases and the J gene end by 6 bases; junction bases not matched to a gene: 20. The CDR3 runs to 17 residues. The CDR3 DNA reads as TGCAGTGCACGTGGAATTGGGGAGGGCCCCCCTCTCAATGAGCAGTTCTTC. It yields the protein CSARGIGEGPPLNEQFF.

This chain connects TRBV5-5 to TRBJ2-2; the match to TRBD2 covers 9 bases. Trimming took 4 bases from V and 5 from J; bases not matched to a gene: 6. CDR1 and CDR2 (germline): SGHKS, YYEKEE (reference sequence). This CDR3 is 15 amino acids long. This chain's CDR3 is CASSRTSARTGELFF. CDR3 bases: TGTGCCAGCAGCCGGACTAGCGCCAGGACCGGGGAGCTGTTTTTT.

This clonotype appeared many times. The chain couples TRBV12-3 or TRBV12-4 to TRBJ2-3; 11 bases are shared with TRBD2. J was trimmed by 0 bases and V by 3 bases; bases with no gene match: 5. CDR3 size: 17 residues. The CDR3 DNA reads as TGTGCCAGCAGTTTCCTGGGACTAGCGGCTAGCACAGATACGCAGTATTTT. As protein: CASSFLGLAASTDTQYF.

This clonotype was found a few times. This chain joins TRBV5-1 and TRBJ2-7, with 10 bases that match TRBD2. CDR3 length: 15 residues. The junction had 4 bases not matched to a gene; V was cut back by 4 bases and J by 0 bases. Germline V gene data show CDR1 as SGHRS and CDR2 as YFSETQ. CDR3 DNA sequence: TGCGCCAGCAGCGGAACTAGCGGGGACTCCTACGAGCAGTACTTC. Translated: CASSGTSGDSYEQYF.

This rearrangement joins TRBV7-2 to TRBJ1-6; D is unresolved. The CDR3 has 15 residues. The V end was cut by 1 base, the J end by 4 bases, with 8 bases between. Germline V gene sequence: CDR1 SGHTA, CDR2 FQGNSA. The CDR3 region has the DNA TGTGCCAGCAGCTTAGAGGCAGCTTATAATTCACCCCTCCACTTT. Amino acid sequence: CASSLEAAYNSPLHF.

This clonotype was recorded at least ten times. The chain couples TRBV6-2 or TRBV6-3 to TRBJ1-5, with D unresolved. The V gene's germline CDR1 is MNHEY and CDR2 SVGEGT. The V and J ends lost 4 bases and 3 bases respectively, with 7 bases between them. The CDR3 covers 13 residues. Here the CDR3 DNA reads TGTGCCAGCAGTTTCACAGACAATCAGCCCCAGCATTTT. Its protein is CASSFTDNQPQHF.

This clonotype was observed a few times. The V call is TRBV10-3, the J call TRBJ2-7; D unresolved. The CDR3 runs 12 residues. The V and J ends lost 10 bases and 3 bases respectively, with 13 bases between them. CDR1 is ENHRY and CDR2 is SYGVKD in the germline V gene. The CDR3 region is CATTSRSYEQYF. As DNA, the CDR3 is TGTGCCACCACCAGCAGGAGCTACGAGCAGTACTTC.

This clonotype turned up a few times. The chain employs TRBV9 and TRBJ1-2; 9 bases are a match to TRBD1. Germline V gene sequence: CDR1 SGDLS, CDR2 YYNGEE. This CDR3 has 15 amino acids. The V gene end was trimmed by 4 bases and the J gene end by 4 bases; junction bases not matched to a gene: 8. The CDR3 loop reads CASSIRDRVLYGYTF. The CDR3 nucleotides are TGTGCCAGCAGCATCAGGGACAGGGTTCTCTATGGCTACACCTTC.

This clonotype has ten or more counts. The chain has TRBV9 and TRBJ1-3, with D perhaps TRBD1 (5 bases). Looked up from germline, CDR1 is SGDLS and CDR2 is YYNGEE. The CDR3 runs to 16 residues. The V and J ends lost 2 bases and 4 bases respectively, with 16 bases between them. The CDR3, as DNA: TGTGCCAGCAGCGTGGGGGGGATTGCCCTCGGAAACACCATATATTTT. Translation: CASSVGGIALGNTIYF.

This clonotype was counted many times. The rearrangement joins TRBV27 to TRBJ2-2; the D is unclear. Deletions cut 2 bases from V and 6 bases from J, with 10 bases between. CDR1 is MNHEY and CDR2 is SMNVEV in the germline V gene (reference sequence). CDR3 length: 14 residues. The CDR3 reads CASSLGFDAGELFF. The CDR3 nucleotides are TGTGCCAGCAGTTTAGGTTTTGATGCCGGGGAGCTGTTTTTT.

The chain recombines TRBV29-1 with TRBJ2-1; either TRBD1 or TRBD2 may fit D (5 bases each). The germline V and J ends were trimmed by 4 bases and 4 bases, with 20 bases remaining between them. Germline-derived CDR1 and CDR2 are SQVTM and ANQGSEA. The CDR3 extends over 16 amino acids. CDR3 DNA: TGCAGCGTTGCCATGGTTGAGGGGACCCTTTACAATGAGCAGTTCTTC. This sequence encodes CSVAMVEGTLYNEQFF.

This clonotype was observed at least ten times. V is TRBV12-3 or TRBV12-4 and J is TRBJ2-7, with TRBD1 matching 8 bases. V lost 4 bases to trimming and J lost 0 bases; unmatched junction nucleotides: 5. The CDR3 extends over 15 amino acids. CDR3 DNA: TGTGCCAGCAGTTCGACCGGGACAGGCTCCTACGAGCAGTACTTC. This encodes CASSSTGTGSYEQYF.

This clonotype was recorded a few times. The chain joins TRBV5-6 to TRBJ1-1, with unresolved D. Germline V gene lookup returns CDR1 SGHDT and CDR2 YYEEEE. CDR3 length: 11 amino acids. V gave up 0 bases and J gave up 9 bases, with 6 bases separating them. CDR3 sequence: CASSLGQKAFF. DNA for the CDR3: TGTGCCAGCAGCTTGGGACAAAAAGCTTTCTTT. The variable domain in full, with the rest retrieved from reference TRBV5-6 and TRBJ1-1, is DAGVTQSPTHLIKTRGQQVTLRCSPKSGHDTVSWYQQALGQGPQFIFQYYEEEERQRGNFPDRFSGHQFPNYSSELNVNALLLGDSALYLCASSLGQKAFFGQGTRLTVV.

This clonotype was counted between two and nine times. The V and J genes are TRBV7-8 and TRBJ1-1, with D tentatively TRBD1 (6 bases). Germline assignment: CDR1 SGHVS and CDR2 FQNEAQ. The length of the CDR3 is 13 residues. V lost 6 bases and J 3 bases, leaving 11 bases between the germline ends. CDR3 residues: CASSINRDTEAFF. The CDR3 nucleotides are TGTGCCAGCAGTATAAACAGGGACACTGAAGCTTTCTTT.

The chain is built from TRBV20-1 and TRBJ2-2, with 9 bases matching TRBD2. The V gene's germline CDR1 is DFQATT and CDR2 SNEGSKA (reference sequence). The CDR3 spans 17 residues. The junction had 11 bases not matched to a gene; V was cut back by 1 base and J by 5 bases. In DNA, the CDR3 is TGCAGTGCTAGAGCGGGAGGACCGCGGGGGGGGACCGGGGAGCTGTTTTTT. Translated, it gives CSARAGGPRGGTGELFF.

This clonotype appeared a few times. The chain carries TRBV10-3 and TRBJ1-2, with 7 bases aligning to TRBD1. Per germline, CDR1 ENHRY and CDR2 SYGVKD. V gave up 3 bases and J gave up 8 bases; unmatched junction bases: 9. CDR3 size: 14 residues. The CDR3, as DNA: TGTGCCATCAGTGACGGGACAGACCCGGTGGGCTACACCTTC. Its translation: CAISDGTDPVGYTF.

This clonotype was observed many times. The chain couples TRBV6-5 to TRBJ2-5; D remains ambiguous. Trimming took off 3 bases at V and 5 bases at J, with 7 bases between the two ends. Germline V gives CDR1 MNHEY, CDR2 SVGAGI. The CDR3 spans 12 residues. The CDR3 DNA reads TGTGCCAGCAGTTATACTGGTGAGACCCAGTACTTC. Protein: CASSYTGETQYF.

The table lists this clonotype with a few counts. The chain carries TRBV4-3 and TRBJ1-3; no clear D. This CDR3 is 14 amino acids long. The V gene lost 0 bases and the J gene lost 7 bases, with 10 bases spanning the gap. Germline CDR1 LGHNA, CDR2 YSLEER. Written as DNA, the CDR3 is TGCGCCAGCAGCCAAGATCTGGGCGAGAACACCATATATTTT. This sequence encodes CASSQDLGENTIYF.

This clonotype occurred a few times. The chain combines TRBV7-2 with TRBJ2-1; perhaps TRBD2 as D (5 bases). Germline values: CDR1 SGHTA, CDR2 FQGNSA. V gave up 5 bases and J gave up 0 bases, with 11 bases separating them. The CDR3 is 15 residues long. CDR3 loop: CASSKRRSSYNEQFF. The DNA for the CDR3 is TGTGCCAGCAGCAAGCGGAGGAGCTCCTACAATGAGCAGTTCTTC.

This clonotype turned up a few times. The V gene is TRBV29-1, the J gene TRBJ2-7; weak D call: TRBD2 (5 bases). Germline V gene data show CDR1 as SQVTM and CDR2 as ANQGSEA. The V and J ends lost 6 bases and 4 bases respectively, with 16 bases between them. CDR3 length equals 13 residues. CDR3 DNA: TGCAGCGTAAAGGTGGCAGTAGCGTACGAGCAGTACTTC. Amino acid sequence: CSVKVAVAYEQYF.

This chain uses TRBV5-6 with TRBJ1-2, with D possibly matching TRBD1 (6 bases). Between the trimmed V and J ends, which lost 0 bases and 4 bases, there was a span of 10 bases. CDR1 is SGHDT, CDR2 YYEEEE, per germline. The CDR3 totals 14 residues. The CDR3, as DNA: TGTGCCAGCAGCTTGGCCGGGGGCCCCTATGGCTACACCTTC. Amino acid sequence: CASSLAGGPYGYTF.

This clonotype has at least ten counts. V is TRBV10-1 and J is TRBJ2-3, with D perhaps given as TRBD1 or TRBD2 (5 bases each). Between the trimmed V and J ends, which lost 4 bases and 4 bases, there was a span of 9 bases. CDR3 length: 13 amino acids. Per germline, CDR1 WNHNN and CDR2 SYGVQD (reference sequence). CDR3 sequence reads: CASSGGVPDTQYF. CDR3 bases: TGCGCCAGCAGTGGAGGGGTCCCAGATACGCAGTATTTT.

This clonotype was counted a few times. The J gene is TRBJ2-1, the V gene TRBV12-3 or TRBV12-4; D may be TRBD1 or TRBD2 (5 bases each). The V end was cut by 3 bases, the J end by 8 bases, with 11 bases between. The CDR3 is made up of 13 amino acids. The CDR3 DNA is TGTGCCAGCAGTTTTGGGGGTTTGGATGAGCAGTTCTTC. It translates to CASSFGGLDEQFF.